The 20 T cell receptor beta chains reported below all come from one sample, sequenced in a study of shared clonotypes between healthy human individuals. Produced via immunoSEQ multiplex PCR; TCRdb's table is partial and in-frame only. In the table there are 600,000 to 750,000 clones, 90% of which are singletons. Sequenced sample: memory CD8+ T cells from PBMCs. Subset meaning: CD45RO+ cells pooled with CCR7-negative TemRA cells. These receptor sequences come from a man aged 18-30 years in good health. Some clones in this sample may be carry-over from other donors' samples.

The rearrangement uses TRBV19 and TRBJ1-5; a possible D gene is TRBD1 (5 bases). This CDR3 region has 17 residues. Germline assignment: CDR1 LNHDA and CDR2 SQIVND (reference sequence). The V and J ends lost 3 bases and 0 bases respectively, with 15 bases between them. CDR3 sequence (DNA): TGTGCCAGTAGTATCGGCGGGACTATATATAGCAATCAGCCCCAGCATTTT. Amino acid sequence: CASSIGGTIYSNQPQHF.

The genes are TRBV6-1 and TRBJ2-1, with 9 bases identical to TRBD2. CDR1 and CDR2 from the germline V gene are MNHNS and SASEGT. Unmatched junction bases numbered 6, after V lost 5 bases and J lost 10 bases. This CDR3 is 13 amino acids long. The DNA of the CDR3 is TGTGCCAGCAGTACTAGCGGGTTTGGAGAGCAGTTCTTC. Translation: CASSTSGFGEQFF.

The chain is built from TRBV2 and TRBJ2-2; TRBD2 agrees at 12 bases. The trim removed 10 bases at V and 0 bases at J, leaving 12 bases unmatched. The CDR3 length is 18 residues. From germline, CDR1 is SNHLY and CDR2 FYNNEI. The CDR3: CATTPLAGGPPNTGELFF. The CDR3 DNA is TGTGCCACCACTCCACTAGCGGGAGGCCCCCCGAACACCGGGGAGCTGTTTTTT.

In nucleotides, the CDR3 is TGCGCCAGCAGCTTGGGACAGGGGGCGAAGGCCTACGAGCAGTACTTC. Residues: CASSLGQGAKAYEQYF. The V call is TRBV5-1, the J call TRBJ2-7, with 10 bases that match TRBD1. There are 16 residues in the CDR3. J gave up 2 bases and V 0 bases, and 5 bases lay outside the gene matches. The germline CDR1 and CDR2 sequences are SGHRS and YFSETQ.

V is TRBV19 and J is TRBJ2-2; D not certain. CDR1 LNHDA and CDR2 SQIVND come from the germline V gene (reference sequence). Trimming took off 3 bases at V and 5 bases at J, with 13 bases between the two ends. This CDR3 has 15 amino acids. CDR3 sequence: CASSIYQVTTGELFF. CDR3 sequence (DNA): TGTGCCAGTAGTATCTACCAGGTTACTACCGGGGAGCTGTTTTTT.

This clone was detected only a few times. The chain uses TRBV4-1 and TRBJ1-5; D may be TRBD1 (5 bases). The CDR3 has 15 amino acids. Germline CDR1 reads MGHRA; CDR2 reads YSYEKL. With 0 bases removed from V and 5 bases from J, the gap between germline ends came to 11 bases. The CDR3: CASSQDSGLDQPQHF. CDR3 DNA: TGCGCCAGCAGCCAAGATTCAGGGCTCGATCAGCCCCAGCATTTT.

The rearrangement uses TRBV11-3 and TRBJ2-2, with TRBD1 identical over 7 bases. Per germline, CDR1 SGHNT and CDR2 YENEEA. The CDR3 is made up of 15 amino acids. The J segment lost 3 bases and the V segment lost 6 bases, leaving 7 bases of the junction unmatched. In DNA, the CDR3 is TGTGCCAGCAGTGGTAAACAGGGGCACACCGGGGAGCTGTTTTTT. Encoded protein: CASSGKQGHTGELFF.

The V gene is TRBV30, the J gene TRBJ2-5; the match to TRBD1 covers 9 bases. The CDR3 is 14 residues long. Looked up from germline, CDR1 is GTSNPN and CDR2 is SVGIG (reference sequence). V lost 1 base, J lost 5 bases, and 5 bases stayed unmatched. The CDR3 loop reads CAWSGTGGWETQYF. CDR3 sequence (DNA): TGTGCCTGGAGTGGAACAGGGGGCTGGGAGACCCAGTACTTC.

The CDR3 DNA reads as TGCGCCAGCAGCCAAGTGGCGCTAGCGCAGACCCAGTACTTC. Translation: CASSQVALAQTQYF. The chain has TRBV4-1 and TRBJ2-5; possibly TRBD2 for D (6 bases). Germline assignment: CDR1 MGHRA and CDR2 YSYEKL. This CDR3 region has 14 residues. V shed 1 base and J shed 6 bases, with 12 bases lying between them.

The chain is built from TRBV6-5 and TRBJ2-5; 8 nucleotides match TRBD1. V shed 6 bases, J shed 5 bases, and the junction held 8 bases outside the gene matches. Germline V lookup: CDR1 MNHEY, CDR2 SVGAGI. The CDR3 is 14 amino acids. DNA for the CDR3: TGTGCCAGCAGACCCGACAGGGGTGGCGAGACCCAGTACTTC. Its protein is CASRPDRGGETQYF.

Note on this clone: The same CDR3 can be traced to other DNA sequences in this sample. This chain connects TRBV27 to TRBJ2-7; D is possibly TRBD1 or TRBD2 (5 bases each). The CDR3 loop spans 16 amino acids. CDR1 and CDR2 from the germline V gene are MNHEY and SMNVEV (reference sequence). V shed 5 bases and J shed 0 bases, with 17 bases lying between them. CDR3: CASSPVRVRGSYEQYF. The CDR3 DNA is TGTGCCAGCAGTCCAGTCAGGGTCCGGGGCTCCTACGAGCAGTACTTC.

This clone was counted a few times. The genes are TRBV7-9 and TRBJ1-2; 12 bases are a match to TRBD1. The length of the CDR3 is 17 residues. In germline, CDR1 is SEHNR, CDR2 FQNEAQ (reference sequence). With V trimmed by 5 bases and J by 5 bases, 12 bases remained unmatched. DNA of the CDR3: TGTGCCAGCAGCCACCGGGACAGGGGGCGGTTTTCTTATGGCTACACCTTC. Protein sequence: CASSHRDRGRFSYGYTF.

CDR3 protein: CASRRDTGLEQYF. The DNA of the CDR3 is TGTGCCAGCAGGAGAGACACGGGATTGGAGCAGTACTTC. J is TRBJ2-7 and V is TRBV28, with D maybe TRBD2 (5 bases). This CDR3 spans 13 amino acids. Germline lookup yields CDR1 MDHEN and CDR2 SYDVKM. Trimming removed 6 bases from V and 7 bases from J, with 16 bases in between. Complete variable domain (other parts from reference TRBV28 and TRBJ2-7): DVKVTQSSRYLVKRTGEKVFLECVQDMDHENMFWYRQDPGLGLRLIYFSYDVKMKEKGDIPEGYSVSREKKERFSLILESASTNQTSMYLCASRRDTGLEQYFGPGTRLTVT.

The CDR3 DNA reads as TGTGCCAGCAGCTCCCAAAACAATGAGCAGTTCTTC. Its translation: CASSSQNNEQFF. The chain is built from TRBV7-3 and TRBJ2-1; the D is unclear. The CDR3 runs 12 residues. V was cut by 4 bases and J by 5 bases, with 6 bases left in between. Per germline, CDR1 SGHTA and CDR2 FQGTGA.

The chain joins TRBV28 to TRBJ2-7; tentatively, D is TRBD1 (5 bases). This CDR3 contains 17 residues. V dropped 2 bases and J dropped 5 bases, with 22 bases sitting between them. Germline loops: CDR1 MDHEN, CDR2 SYDVKM. The CDR3 coding sequence is TGTGCCAGCAGTTTAATTCGACCCCAGGGAATAGGGCACGAGCAGTACTTC. Translated, it gives CASSLIRPQGIGHEQYF.

This clone is a singleton in its sample. The gene calls are TRBV27 and TRBJ2-1; TRBD2 agrees at 9 bases. This CDR3 contains 17 residues. Germline V gives CDR1 MNHEY, CDR2 SMNVEV (reference sequence). V lost 7 bases, J lost 2 bases, and 12 bases stayed unmatched. CDR3 DNA: TGTGCCAGCAAGGGTAGGGGGCGGGAGGGCCCCTACAATGAGCAGTTCTTC. It encodes CASKGRGREGPYNEQFF.

The V call is TRBV10-3, the J call TRBJ2-3, with 11 bases fitting TRBD2. Trimming took 6 bases from V and 0 from J; bases not matched to a gene: 5. Germline CDR1 is ENHRY and CDR2 is SYGVKD. This CDR3 is 16 amino acids long. The CDR3 nucleotides are TGTGCCATCAGGAACGGACTAGCGGGCAGCACAGATACGCAGTATTTT. Its protein is CAIRNGLAGSTDTQYF.

V and J are TRBV10-1 and TRBJ2-1; 8 bases map to TRBD2. This CDR3 spans 17 amino acids. Germline trimming cut 6 bases from V and 8 bases from J; bases unmatched to any gene: 18. CDR1 is WNHNN and CDR2 is SYGVQD in the germline V gene (reference sequence). As DNA, the CDR3 is TGCGCCAGCAGCACTCCCCTTAGCGGGAAAAAAGGCGATGAGCAGTTCTTC. Residues: CASSTPLSGKKGDEQFF.

This chain connects TRBV14 to TRBJ2-4, with TRBD1 matching 9 bases. The V and J ends lost 3 bases and 3 bases, in that order; junction bases with no gene match: 6. In germline, CDR1 is SGHDN, CDR2 FVKESK. CDR3 length: 16 residues. For the CDR3, the DNA is TGTGCCAGCAGCCAGGGGGTGACAGGGGGCAAAAACATTCAGTACTTC. It codes for CASSQGVTGGKNIQYF.

The sample holds one count of this clone. The chain recombines TRBV5-1 with TRBJ2-7; 9 bases are a match to TRBD1. Unmatched junction bases numbered 9, after V lost 0 bases and J lost 2 bases. Germline CDR1 is SGHRS and CDR2 is YFSETQ. The CDR3 extends over 17 amino acids. The CDR3, as DNA: TGCGCCAGCAGCTTGGCCGGGACAGGGTTGATCCCCTACGAGCAGTACTTC. This gives the protein CASSLAGTGLIPYEQYF.